This T cell receptor (beta chain) was recovered during a study of PD-L1 blockade in urothelial cancer (dated by TCRdb to the late 2010s). Regarding the complete study: All patients started therapy in about 2014 and received atezolizumab 1,200 mg intravenously every 3 weeks. About 85% of the 29 patients were males with bladder-origin urothelial cancer, and about two thirds of the roughly 30 reported a prior smoking history. An ECOG performance status of 0 or 1 was recorded for the patients, and 0 to 3 prior chemotherapy regimens had been received by the patients. Blood samples were analyzed at 3 weeks after treatment start (second dose) and at 6 weeks after treatment start. Blood samples gave a median of about 150,000 T cells and 80,000 or so unique TCRs, with a median clonality of approximately 0.078. The study, an exploratory multi-omic analysis, examined somatic, immune and clinical correlates of response to PD-L1 blockade with atezolizumab in urothelial cancer. Pretreatment tumor samples, along with matched peripheral blood collected serially before and after atezolizumab treatment, underwent TCR sequencing. Durable clinical benefit meant progression-free survival longer than 6 months, and TCR features were also tested against progression-free and overall survival. In the same patients who had TCR sequencing, pretreatment tumors also underwent whole exome sequencing and RNA sequencing. Durable clinical benefit was achieved by nine patients but not by the remaining 20. Under 30 patients had pretreatment blood TCR-seq, about 25 had at least one posttreatment blood collection, and about 25 had tumor TCR-seq.

The CDR3 goes from the cysteine to the phenylalanine over 14 residues. Only CDR3 DNA is held: 42 bases, read in frame from base 1. V ends up 3 bases short and J 5 bases short, with an unmatched junction base count of 8. The germline V gene yields SGHRS for CDR1 and YFSETQ for CDR2. General findings and caveats noted by the study authors: A pretreatment peripheral blood TCR clonality below the median was linked to improved progression-free and overall survival. Because the sample size was small (n of about 29) and many exploratory analyses were performed, the results are intended to be hypothesis-generating. Patients with durable benefit showed greater expansion of tumor-associated TCR clones in peripheral blood 3 weeks after starting treatment (n = 22, p = 0.022).

In regard to this clone: Its cognate antigen has yet to be identified. Base quality data are lacking; no much larger clone is found one base away.

Synthetic TCR analog templates were spiked into each PCR so that absolute template abundance could be estimated from read counts. TCRbeta CDR3 regions were amplified from genomic DNA with bias-controlled V and J gene primers using the immunoSEQ assay. Rearranged TCRbeta segments were sequenced at approximately 20X coverage. Under the source paper's analysis protocol: Sequencing errors were corrected by clustering and CDR3s were annotated against IMGT to assign V, D and J genes. Downstream analyses used only productive TCRbeta rearrangements and left out out-of-frame or stop-codon sequences. Clonality was computed as one minus Shannon entropy normalized by the log of the number of unique productive sequences. Clones differing between time points or between blood and tumor were identified using Fisher's exact test with Benjamini-Hochberg correction, with an adjusted p below 0.01 applied as the threshold. What TCRdb holds here is the immuneACCESS table cut down to in-frame rearrangements. Part of the clones is not present; checked against another copy, under half of the missing clones reflect an unresolved V gene, and the others are unexplained. The DNA was the basis for D and trimming; V, J and clone size are from that table. Counted in this sample were roughly 100,000 clones; approximately 82% of them appeared once. The top ten hold about 8.4% of the sample.

The label giving this sample's time point can be read as: peripheral blood 6 weeks after treatment start. The cohort included some 30 patients with locally advanced or metastatic urothelial carcinoma who were treated at Memorial Sloan Kettering on a trial protocol. Peripheral blood mononuclear cells were collected pretreatment and during treatment, with between 1 and 8 total time points per patient. The Qiagen DNeasy Blood extraction kit was used to purify genomic DNA from total PBMCs and from tumor samples. PBMCs were collected pretreatment and during treatment, and were isolated and stored as previously described.

The chain is made from TRBV5-1 and TRBJ2-7, and 7 junction bases match TRBD1. The sequencing used PBMCs, collected around atezolizumab (anti-PD-L1) treatment. The TCR was taken from a man between 65 and 85 years old with urothelial cancer. Read as DNA, the sequence is TGCGCCAGCAGCTCGTACAGGGGAAGGGACGAGCAGTACTTC. Its protein reads: CASSSYRGRDEQYF. The entire variable domain, with the stretches around the CDR3 drawn from the reference TRBV5-1 and TRBJ2-7 proteins, is KAGVTQTPRYLIKTRGQQVTLSCSPISGHRSVSWYQQTPGQGLQFLFEYFSETQRNKGNFPGRFSGRQFSNSRSEMNVSTLELGDSALYLCASSSYRGRDEQYFGPGTRLTVT.